The clone carrying this T cell receptor (beta chain) has just a few counts. The sample has other DNA sequences that encode this CDR3 too. The data derive from a study of T cells after somatic rescue of genetic block. Profiled with immunoSEQ multiplex PCR; TCRdb holds only in-frame clones, not every one. The sample yields 70,000 or so clones, 92% seen once. The V end was cut by 6 bases, the J end by 3 bases, with 3 bases between. The CDR3 consists of 11 residues. Germline values: CDR1 MNHEY, CDR2 SMNVEV (reference sequence). Specimen: peripheral blood mononuclear cells (PBMCs). The TCR originated in a man aged 35 to 55. The chain uses TRBV27 and TRBJ2-1; the D is unclear. The CDR3 spells CASRVYNEQFF. CDR3 nucleotides: TGTGCCAGCAGAGTCTACAATGAGCAGTTCTTC.